This TCR beta chain was recovered during a study of long-term antiretroviral therapy in people with HIV. Running of the v3.0 immunoSEQ assay took place at survey level. Sequencing targeted roughly 40,000-50,000 T-cell genomes per sample. Sequencing was performed with immunoSEQ multiplex PCR; in TCRdb, only in-frame clones are kept and a portion is missing. The sample records about 21,000 clones, less than 80% being singletons. Germline V gives CDR1 MNHEY, CDR2 SMNVEV (reference sequence). The CDR3 totals 18 residues. After removal of 5 bases from V and 0 bases from J, the junction contained 12 bases not matched to a gene. Findings and caveats of the study: Dominant in the repertoire at all time points were clones expanded before ART.

This clone was picked up a small number of times. Its specificity is not known. The V and J genes are TRBV27 and TRBJ1-5; TRBD1 aligns across 8 bases. The receptor was isolated from a woman aged 40 to 50 with HIV. The sample here was unsorted PBMCs, taken 4.1 years after starting antiretroviral therapy. Written as DNA, the CDR3 is TGTGCCAGCAGTCCTAGTTGGACAGGGAAATATAGCAATCAGCCCCAGCATTTT. Its translation is CASSPSWTGKYSNQPQHF.